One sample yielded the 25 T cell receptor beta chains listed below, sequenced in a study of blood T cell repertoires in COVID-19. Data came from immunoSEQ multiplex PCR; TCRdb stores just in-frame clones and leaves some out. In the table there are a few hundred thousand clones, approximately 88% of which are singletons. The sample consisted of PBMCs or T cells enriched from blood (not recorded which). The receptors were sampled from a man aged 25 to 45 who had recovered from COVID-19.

The CDR3 DNA is TGTGCCAGCAGCTTAATGCCGAGGGCATCCGGAAACACCATATATTTT. It translates to CASSLMPRASGNTIYF. V and J are TRBV7-2 and TRBJ1-3; no firm D call. Trimming pared 2 bases from V and 4 bases from J, leaving 15 bases between. Germline CDR1 reads SGHTA; CDR2 reads FQGNSA. The CDR3 sequence is 16 residues long. The full variable domain, in which reference TRBV7-2 and TRBJ1-3 provide the parts outside the CDR3, is GAGVSQSPSNKVTEKGKDVELRCDPISGHTALYWYRQSLGQGLEFLIYFQGNSAPDKSGLPSDRFSAERTGGSVSTLTIQRTQQEDSAVYLCASSLMPRASGNTIYFGEGSWLTVV.

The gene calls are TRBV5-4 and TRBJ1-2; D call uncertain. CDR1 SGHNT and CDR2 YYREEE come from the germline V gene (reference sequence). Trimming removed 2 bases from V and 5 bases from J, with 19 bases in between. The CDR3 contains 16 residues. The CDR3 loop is CASSLAYPVSIYGYTF. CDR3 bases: TGTGCCAGCAGCTTAGCCTACCCCGTGTCAATTTATGGCTACACCTTC. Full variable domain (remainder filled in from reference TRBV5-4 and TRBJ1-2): ETGVTQSPTHLIKTRGQQVTLRCSSQSGHNTVSWYQQALGQGPQFIFQYYREEENGRGNFPPRFSGLQFPNYSSELNVNALELDDSALYLCASSLAYPVSIYGYTFGSGTRLTVV.

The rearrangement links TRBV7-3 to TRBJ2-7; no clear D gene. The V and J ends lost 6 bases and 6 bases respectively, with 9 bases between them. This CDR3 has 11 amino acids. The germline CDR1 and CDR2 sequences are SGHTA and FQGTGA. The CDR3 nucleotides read TGTGCCAGCAGTTTACAGTCCGAGCAGTACTTC. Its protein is CASSLQSEQYF.

CDR3 nucleotide sequence: TGTGCCAGCTCACGAGGGACAGGCGCCACCTACGAGCAGTACTTC. Protein: CASSRGTGATYEQYF. This chain uses TRBV18 with TRBJ2-7; 8 bases are a match to TRBD1. Germline V gene sequence: CDR1 KGHSH, CDR2 LQKENI. With V trimmed by 4 bases and J by 2 bases, 7 bases remained unmatched. The CDR3 is 15 residues long.

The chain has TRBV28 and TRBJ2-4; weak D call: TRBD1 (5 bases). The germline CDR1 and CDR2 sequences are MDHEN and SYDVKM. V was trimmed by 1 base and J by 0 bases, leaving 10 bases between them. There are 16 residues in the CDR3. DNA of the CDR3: TGTGCCAGCAGTTTATTTGGGGCCTTAGCCAAAAACATTCAGTACTTC. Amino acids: CASSLFGALAKNIQYF.

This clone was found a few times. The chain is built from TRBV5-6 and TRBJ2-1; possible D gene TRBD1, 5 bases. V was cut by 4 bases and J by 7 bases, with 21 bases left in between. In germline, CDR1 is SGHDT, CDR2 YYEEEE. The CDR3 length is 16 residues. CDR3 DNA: TGTGCCAGCAGCAGAACAGGAGAATCCCATTGGAATGAGCAGTTCTTC. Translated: CASSRTGESHWNEQFF.

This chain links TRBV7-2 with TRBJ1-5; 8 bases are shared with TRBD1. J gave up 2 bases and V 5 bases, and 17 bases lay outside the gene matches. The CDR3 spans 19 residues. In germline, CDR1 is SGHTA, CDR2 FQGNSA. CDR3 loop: CASSTRQGSLTGGNQPQHF. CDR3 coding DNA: TGTGCCAGCAGCACTCGACAGGGGTCGTTAACAGGGGGCAATCAGCCCCAGCATTTT. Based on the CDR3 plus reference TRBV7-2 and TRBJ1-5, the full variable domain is GAGVSQSPSNKVTEKGKDVELRCDPISGHTALYWYRQSLGQGLEFLIYFQGNSAPDKSGLPSDRFSAERTGGSVSTLTIQRTQQEDSAVYLCASSTRQGSLTGGNQPQHFGDGTRLSIL.

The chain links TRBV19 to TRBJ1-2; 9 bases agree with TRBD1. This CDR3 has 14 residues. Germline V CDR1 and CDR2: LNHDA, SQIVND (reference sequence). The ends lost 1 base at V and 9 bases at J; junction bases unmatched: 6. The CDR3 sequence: CASSIGTGAWSYTF. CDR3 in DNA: TGTGCCAGTAGTATAGGGACAGGGGCGTGGAGCTACACCTTC.

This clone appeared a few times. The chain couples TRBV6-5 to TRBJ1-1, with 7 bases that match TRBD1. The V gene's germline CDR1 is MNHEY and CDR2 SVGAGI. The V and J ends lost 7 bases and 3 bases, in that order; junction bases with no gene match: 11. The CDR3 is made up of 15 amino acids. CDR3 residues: CASTVSGGRDTEAFF. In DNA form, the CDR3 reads TGTGCCAGCACCGTATCAGGGGGAAGGGACACTGAAGCTTTCTTT.

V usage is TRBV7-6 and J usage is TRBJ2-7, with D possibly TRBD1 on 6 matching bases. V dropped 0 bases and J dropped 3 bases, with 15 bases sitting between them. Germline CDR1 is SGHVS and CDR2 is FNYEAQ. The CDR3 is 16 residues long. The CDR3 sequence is CASSLASGEVVYEQYF. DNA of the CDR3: TGTGCCAGCAGCTTAGCGTCAGGGGAAGTAGTCTACGAGCAGTACTTC.

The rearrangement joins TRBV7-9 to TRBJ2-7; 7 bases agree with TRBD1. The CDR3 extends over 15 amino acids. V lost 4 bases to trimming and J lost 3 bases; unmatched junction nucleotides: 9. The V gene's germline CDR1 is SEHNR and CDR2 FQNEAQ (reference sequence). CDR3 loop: CASSSATGRLYEQYF. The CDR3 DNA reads TGTGCCAGCAGCTCAGCGACAGGGAGACTCTACGAGCAGTACTTC.

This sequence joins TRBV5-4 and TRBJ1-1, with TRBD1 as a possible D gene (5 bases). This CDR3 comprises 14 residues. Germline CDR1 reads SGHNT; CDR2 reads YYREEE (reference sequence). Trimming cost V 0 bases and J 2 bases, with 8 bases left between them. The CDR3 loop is CASSLAGGNTEAFF. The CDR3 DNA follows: TGTGCCAGCAGCTTGGCCGGGGGAAACACTGAAGCTTTCTTT.

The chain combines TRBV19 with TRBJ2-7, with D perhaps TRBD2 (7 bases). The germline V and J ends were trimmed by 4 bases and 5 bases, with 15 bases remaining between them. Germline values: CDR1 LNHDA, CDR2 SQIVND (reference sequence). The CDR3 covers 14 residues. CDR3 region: CASSSQGGGNEQYF. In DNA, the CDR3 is TGTGCCAGTAGTAGCCAAGGGGGGGGGAACGAGCAGTACTTC.

CDR3 loop: CASSPMGLNQPQHF. As DNA, the CDR3 is TGTGCCAGCTCACCGATGGGACTCAATCAGCCCCAGCATTTT. This rearrangement joins TRBV18 to TRBJ1-5, with D perhaps TRBD1 (5 bases). This CDR3 comprises 14 residues. Germline CDR1 KGHSH, CDR2 LQKENI. Trimming took off 3 bases at V and 3 bases at J, with 9 bases between the two ends. Full variable domain (remainder filled in from reference TRBV18 and TRBJ1-5): NAGVMQNPRHLVRRRGQEARLRCSPMKGHSHVYWYRQLPEEGLKFMVYLQKENIIDESGMPKERFSAEFPKEGPSILRIQQVVRGDSAAYFCASSPMGLNQPQHFGDGTRLSIL.

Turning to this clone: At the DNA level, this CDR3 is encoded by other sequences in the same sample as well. The CDR3: CASSRTGSGGYTF. Written as DNA, the CDR3 is TGTGCCAGCAGCCGGACAGGATCGGGGGGCTACACCTTC. This chain uses TRBV6-5 with TRBJ1-2; 7 nucleotides agree with TRBD1. From germline, CDR1 is MNHEY and CDR2 SVGAGI. The CDR3 sequence is 13 residues long. J lost 8 bases, V lost 6 bases, and 9 bases had no gene match.

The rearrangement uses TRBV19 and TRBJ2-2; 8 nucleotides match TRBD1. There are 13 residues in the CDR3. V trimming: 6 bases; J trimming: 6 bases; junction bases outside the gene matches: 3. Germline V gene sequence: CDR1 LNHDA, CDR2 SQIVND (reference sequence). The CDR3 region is CASSLTGAGELFF. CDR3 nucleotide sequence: TGTGCCAGTAGCCTGACAGGGGCCGGGGAGCTGTTTTTT.

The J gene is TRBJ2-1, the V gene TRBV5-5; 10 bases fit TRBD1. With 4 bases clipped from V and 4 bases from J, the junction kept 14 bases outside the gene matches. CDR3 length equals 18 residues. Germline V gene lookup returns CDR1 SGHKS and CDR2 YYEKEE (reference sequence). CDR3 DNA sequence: TGTGCCAGCAGCACGAATCCCCGGACAGGGGGATATTACAATGAGCAGTTCTTC. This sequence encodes CASSTNPRTGGYYNEQFF.

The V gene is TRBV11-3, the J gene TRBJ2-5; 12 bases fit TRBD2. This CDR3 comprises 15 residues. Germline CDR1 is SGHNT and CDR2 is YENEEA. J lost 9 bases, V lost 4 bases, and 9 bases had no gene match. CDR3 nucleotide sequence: TGTGCCAGCAGCTCCAGACTAGCGGGGGCAGCGGCCCAGTACTTC. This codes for CASSSRLAGAAAQYF. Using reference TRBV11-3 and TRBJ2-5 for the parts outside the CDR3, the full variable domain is EAGVVQSPRYKIIEKKQPVAFWCNPISGHNTLYWYLQNLGQGPELLIRYENEEAVDDSQLPKDRFSAERLKGVDSTLKIQPAELGDSAVYLCASSSRLAGAAAQYFGPGTRLLVL.

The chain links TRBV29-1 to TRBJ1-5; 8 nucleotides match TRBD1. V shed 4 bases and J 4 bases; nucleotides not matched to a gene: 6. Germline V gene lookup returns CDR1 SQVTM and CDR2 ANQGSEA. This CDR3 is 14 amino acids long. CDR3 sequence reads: CSVAPRGLNQPQHF. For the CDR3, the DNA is TGCAGCGTTGCCCCCAGGGGGCTAAATCAGCCCCAGCATTTT.

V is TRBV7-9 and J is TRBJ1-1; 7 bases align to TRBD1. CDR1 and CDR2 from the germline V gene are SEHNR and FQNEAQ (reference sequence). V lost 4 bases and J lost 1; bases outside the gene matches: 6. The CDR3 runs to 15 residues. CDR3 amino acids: CASSSEGGWNTEAFF. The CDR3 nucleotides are TGTGCCAGCAGCTCCGAAGGGGGCTGGAACACTGAAGCTTTCTTT.

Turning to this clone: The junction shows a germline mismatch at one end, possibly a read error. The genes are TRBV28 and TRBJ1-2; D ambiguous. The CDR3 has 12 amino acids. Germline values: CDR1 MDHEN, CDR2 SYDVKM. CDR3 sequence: CASSLSEAGCDF. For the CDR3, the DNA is TGTGCCAGCAGTTTGTCGGAAGCAGGCTGTGACTTC.

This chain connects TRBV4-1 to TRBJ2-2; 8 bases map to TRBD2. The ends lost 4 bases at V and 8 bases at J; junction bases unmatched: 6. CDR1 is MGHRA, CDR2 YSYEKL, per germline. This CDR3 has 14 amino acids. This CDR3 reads CASSPGASGGELFF. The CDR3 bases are TGCGCCAGCAGCCCGGGGGCTAGCGGGGGGGAGCTGTTTTTT.

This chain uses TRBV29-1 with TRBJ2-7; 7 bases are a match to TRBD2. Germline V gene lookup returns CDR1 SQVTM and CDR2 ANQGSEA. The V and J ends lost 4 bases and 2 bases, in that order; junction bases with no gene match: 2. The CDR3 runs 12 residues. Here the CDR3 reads CSVATSAYEQYF. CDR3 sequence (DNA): TGCAGCGTTGCCACTAGCGCCTACGAGCAGTACTTC.

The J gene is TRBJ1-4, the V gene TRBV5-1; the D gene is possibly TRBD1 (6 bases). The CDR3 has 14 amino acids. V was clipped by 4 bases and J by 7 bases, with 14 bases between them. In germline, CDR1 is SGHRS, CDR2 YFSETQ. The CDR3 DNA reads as TGCGCCAGCAGCCCACAGGGTTTTGGTGAAAAACTGTTTTTT. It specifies CASSPQGFGEKLFF. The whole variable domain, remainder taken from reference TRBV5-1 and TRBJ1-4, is KAGVTQTPRYLIKTRGQQVTLSCSPISGHRSVSWYQQTPGQGLQFLFEYFSETQRNKGNFPGRFSGRQFSNSRSEMNVSTLELGDSALYLCASSPQGFGEKLFFGSGTQLSVL.

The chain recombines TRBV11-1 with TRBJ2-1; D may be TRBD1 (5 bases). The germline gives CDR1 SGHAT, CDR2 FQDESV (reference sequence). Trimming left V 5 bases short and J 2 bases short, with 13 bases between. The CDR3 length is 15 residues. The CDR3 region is CASSRQSLTYNEQFF. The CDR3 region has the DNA TGTGCCAGCAGCCGACAGTCTTTAACCTACAATGAGCAGTTCTTC.